Listed below are T cell receptor beta chains from one sample, sequenced in a study of radiation and T cells in renal cell carcinoma. The repertoire was sequenced with immunoSEQ multiplex PCR; TCRdb's copy has only in-frame clones and lacks some. The sample holds about 20,000 clones; around 47% are singletons and the top ten take approximately 16%. The starting material was tumor tissue, obtained from a patient whose treatment included radiotherapy and nephrectomy. All receptors derive from a woman aged 50 to 60 with renal cell carcinoma. CDR3s include the opening cysteine and the closing phenylalanine or tryptophan.

j_call,v_call,cdr3_aa
TRBJ2-7,TRBV9,CASSPFGFGEQYF
TRBJ2-2,TRBV15,CATSRAGANTGELFF
TRBJ2-7,TRBV4-3,CASSQGLAGNYEQYF
TRBJ1-2,TRBV6-1,CASSEAWGLGYTF
TRBJ2-3,TRBV6-6,CALRYSLGGPPDTQYF
TRBJ1-5,TRBV6-5,CASRAGIYSNQPQHF
TRBJ1-6,TRBV7-9,CASSSLQASSYNSPLHF
TRBJ1-2,TRBV29-1,CSVGDRLFYGYTF
TRBJ1-5,TRBV18,CASSPGTVNQPQHF
TRBJ2-7,TRBV2,CASIRGQGFHEQYF
TRBJ1-5,TRBV7-2,CASSPPGRGVEPQHF
TRBJ1-1,TRBV6-1,CASRGWAITEAFF
TRBJ1-6,TRBV7-2,CASSPGTGWFNSPLHF
TRBJ2-6,TRBV10-3,CAISGGQPGSGANVLTF
TRBJ1-1,TRBV7-3,CASSQGASNTEAFF
TRBJ1-5,TRBV28,CASRIEAAGQPQHF
TRBJ2-3,TRBV4-2,CASSQESAGGRQDTQYF
TRBJ1-4,TRBV11-2,CASSLGPGRDEKLFF
TRBJ2-7,TRBV10-3,CAYGGGGEQYF
TRBJ1-3,TRBV6-6,CASSYSRGDGNTIYF
TRBJ1-5,TRBV7-2,CASSDWAGGLNQPQHF
TRBJ1-6,TRBV5-1,CASSLENSPLHF
TRBJ1-5,TRBV6-6,CASKEGGNQPQHF
TRBJ1-4,TRBV27,CASSLVGRGGAQGMGKLFF
TRBJ2-6,TRBV5-5,CASSLTWAPGANVLTF
TRBJ1-1,TRBV30,CAWSGHLNTEAFF
TRBJ2-7,TRBV7-3,CASSFQGGDEQYF
TRBJ1-3,TRBV5-4,CASRYGPNSGNTIYF
TRBJ1-2,TRBV7-3,CASSLIGGQGSYGYTF
TRBJ2-3,TRBV2,CASRKGRAGTDTQYF
TRBJ2-3,TRBV5-8,CASRGGQGPLLSTDTQYF
TRBJ2-2,TRBV18,CASSPGLAGGNTGELFF
TRBJ1-6,TRBV5-1,CASQPGLGQGNSPLHF
TRBJ2-7,TRBV5-4,CASRKIAGGSYEQYF
TRBJ1-6,TRBV4-1,CASSRGPGDNGSPLHF
TRBJ1-2,TRBV5-6,CASRPAGGGYGYTF